The clone carrying this T cell receptor (beta chain) was detected only a few times. TCRdb fed the 5' RACE reads into MiXCR, producing one record per CDR3 protein. This sample has 7,500 to 8,500 distinct CDR3 sequences, with 52% found just once. This CDR3 has 13 amino acids. Trimming cost V 1 base and J 7 bases; bases outside gene matches: 1. Germline V CDR1 and CDR2: LGHDT, YNNKEL (reference sequence). The sample consisted of memory CD4+ T cells sorted from a lymph node. Subset reported: memory CD4+ T cells, CD4+CD45RO+CD25-. This chain joins TRBV3-1 and TRBJ1-1; TRBD1 agrees at 9 bases. This TCR derives from a female donor with breast cancer. The DNA of the CDR3 is TGTGCCAGCAGCCAAGGGACAGGGGTTGAAGCTTTCTTT. Protein product: CASSQGTGVEAFF.